The clone carrying this T cell receptor beta chain was found once. As yet, its antigen is unknown. This sample was taken from a study of CD8 T cells in Susac syndrome. The RNA input was roughly 0.5 to 1 ug, and it was reverse transcribed with random hexamers. Across 54 Vbeta and 13 Jbeta, TCR beta CDR3 was amplified with immunoSEQ multiplex PCR. TCRdb re-derived calls from the immunoSEQ multiplex PCR reads in MiXCR, one entry per CDR3 protein. The sample has approximately 80,000 distinct CDR3 sequences; approximately 95% are singletons. Sequencing of TCR beta covered CD8+ and CD4+ T cells obtained from blood. Study-wide points: Sixteen Susac-specific public clones were found in total CD8+ repertoires and 4 to 6 in CD8+ TEMRA repertoires.

The ends were cut back, 4 bases at V and 8 bases at J, with 20 bases in the middle. CDR1 is LGHDT and CDR2 is YNNKEL in the germline V gene (reference sequence). This CDR3 region has 15 residues. The gene calls are TRBV3-1 and TRBJ1-2; tentatively, D is TRBD1 (5 bases). The TCR was taken from a human donor with Susac syndrome. Sequences were obtained from CD8+ T cells from PBMCs. This CDR3 reads CASSPQPGTLLGYTF. The CDR3 DNA follows: TGTGCCAGCAGCCCCCAGCCAGGGACTCTGCTAGGCTACACCTTC.